This T cell receptor (beta chain) originates from a study of T cell changes during pregnancy in multiple sclerosis. Assay: immunoSEQ multiplex PCR; the TCRdb copy retains only in-frame clones and omits some. The table records tens of thousands of clones, roughly 93% of them present only once. The CDR3 covers 17 residues. CDR1 is MDHEN, CDR2 SYDVKM, per germline. Trimming took off 8 bases at V and 0 bases at J, with 20 bases between the two ends. The sequences come from peripheral blood, collected in the first trimester of pregnancy. The clonotype was recovered from a female donor with multiple sclerosis, enrolled in a pregnancy study. The chain joins TRBV28 to TRBJ1-5, with TRBD1 as a possible D gene (5 bases). CDR3 sequence (DNA): TGTGCCAGCCCGCAAGGGGATCCCCGTAATAGCAATCAGCCCCAGCATTTT. Translating gives CASPQGDPRNSNQPQHF.